This T cell receptor beta chain came from a study of esophageal squamous cell carcinoma under preoperative chemotherapy. Across the study: TCR repertoires were profiled from both peripheral blood T cells and tumor-infiltrating lymphocytes. Study findings and constraints: Tumor-infiltrating lymphocytes showed no significant post-chemotherapy TCR diversity increase, unlike peripheral T cells. Peripheral T cells migrating into the tumor appeared to partly supply post-treatment tumor-infiltrating lymphocytes.

This clonotype was seen many times. Its antigen is as yet unknown. Indicated time point: before preoperative PTX-NDP chemotherapy. Paclitaxel-nedaplatin chemotherapy was given to patients ahead of their surgery. This CDR3 has 12 amino acids. The germline V gene has CDR1 MNHNS and CDR2 SASEGT. Trimming took 0 bases from V and 7 from J, leaving 4 bases between them. TCRdb called the PCR reads again in MiXCR, with one record for every CDR3 protein. Of some 30,000 distinct CDR3 sequences listed, roughly 50% are singletons. This TCR derives from a human donor with esophageal squamous cell carcinoma. The donor label of this sample is uncertain. The chain combines TRBV6-1 with TRBJ1-5; D unclear. The sample was collected from a patient given preoperative chemotherapy. Here the CDR3 reads CASSEAGQPQHF. The CDR3 DNA sequence: TGTGCCAGCAGTGAAGCAGGGCAGCCCCAGCATTTT.